A single sample gave rise to the 32 T cell receptor beta chains below, sequenced in a study of pediatric ulcerative colitis. The method was immunoSEQ multiplex PCR; TCRdb's version includes in-frame clones alone and lacks a portion of them. The data show approximately 60,000 clones, with 70% to 90% seen just once and 3% to 4.5% held by the top ten. Input material: blood. Receptor source: a boy younger than 18 with severe ulcerative colitis.

The sample holds a few counts of this clone. V and J are TRBV6-4 and TRBJ2-3; D gene unclear. Between the trimmed V and J ends, which lost 0 bases and 0 bases, there was a span of 7 bases. CDR1 is MRHNA, CDR2 SNTAGT, per germline. This CDR3 is built from 15 residues. CDR3 bases: TGTGCCAGCAGTGACTCCCTCGGGAGCACAGATACGCAGTATTTT. This sequence encodes CASSDSLGSTDTQYF.

CDR3 region: CASSQDLAGVYEQYF. CDR3 DNA: TGCGCCAGCAGCCAAGACCTAGCGGGCGTCTACGAGCAGTACTTC. The genes are TRBV4-3 and TRBJ2-7; 8 nucleotides align to TRBD2. CDR1 LGHNA and CDR2 YSLEER come from the germline V gene. Trimming at V came to 0 bases and at J to 3 bases, leaving 4 bases not matched to a gene. This CDR3 contains 15 residues.

V is TRBV7-2 and J is TRBJ2-7; D possibly uses TRBD1 or TRBD2 (5 bases each). This CDR3 is built from 16 residues. With 3 bases removed from V and 0 bases from J, the gap between germline ends came to 15 bases. CDR1 SGHTA and CDR2 FQGNSA come from the germline V gene. The DNA for the CDR3 is TGTGCCAGCAGCTTCCCCGGGACCCCAAGCTCCTACGAGCAGTACTTC. It translates to CASSFPGTPSSYEQYF.

A single count supports this clone. The chain has TRBV7-2 and TRBJ2-3, with 10 nucleotides matching TRBD2. The CDR3 sequence is 15 residues long. Germline CDR1 and CDR2: SGHTA and FQGNSA. V was pared by 3 bases and J by 5 bases, with 5 bases of the junction left unmatched. The CDR3 DNA reads as TGTGCCAGCAGCTTGCGACTAGCGGGTAAAGATACGCAGTATTTT. This sequence encodes CASSLRLAGKDTQYF.

The gene calls are TRBV11-2 and TRBJ2-7; no definite D call. The CDR3 has 15 amino acids. Germline CDR1 reads SGHAT; CDR2 reads FQNNGV. Trimming cost V 7 bases and J 0 bases, with 16 bases left between them. Here the CDR3 reads CASNVKGGSSYEQYF. CDR3 nucleotide sequence: TGTGCCAGCAACGTCAAGGGTGGAAGCTCCTACGAGCAGTACTTC.

This CDR3 is CSVDGVETQYF. The CDR3 DNA follows: TGCAGCGTTGACGGGGTGGAGACCCAGTACTTC. The V and J genes are TRBV29-1 and TRBJ2-5, with D possibly matching TRBD2 (5 bases). Per the germline V gene, CDR1 is SQVTM and CDR2 is ANQGSEA. The CDR3 totals 11 residues. Trimming pared 3 bases from V and 5 bases from J, leaving 7 bases between.

J is TRBJ2-7 and V is TRBV4-2; 7 bases are a match to TRBD2. Germline CDR1 LGHNA, CDR2 YNFKEQ. The CDR3 has 15 residues. V was pared by 1 base and J by 6 bases, with 9 bases of the junction left unmatched. The CDR3 DNA is TGTGCCAGCAGCCAAGTTCCTAGCGGTTCGAGCGAGCAGTACTTC. Translation: CASSQVPSGSSEQYF.

This clone was found a few times. V is TRBV30 and J is TRBJ1-1; tentatively, D is TRBD1 (5 bases). Germline CDR1 GTSNPN, CDR2 SVGIG (reference sequence). Deletions cut 0 bases from V and 3 bases from J, with 5 bases between. CDR3 length: 12 amino acids. The CDR3 loop is CAWSVQDTEAFF. CDR3 DNA: TGTGCCTGGAGTGTACAGGACACTGAAGCTTTCTTT.

V and J are TRBV5-1 and TRBJ2-7; weak D call: TRBD1 (5 bases). This CDR3 contains 14 residues. Germline V gene sequence: CDR1 SGHRS, CDR2 YFSETQ. V was cut by 4 bases and J by 2 bases, with 13 bases left in between. The CDR3 nucleotides read TGCGCCAGCAGCCCGCCGACAGACCCCTACGAGCAGTACTTC. Translated, it gives CASSPPTDPYEQYF.

The chain has TRBV19 and TRBJ1-2; TRBD1 might be the D (5 bases). The CDR3 covers 12 residues. V was trimmed by 7 bases and J by 1 base, leaving 7 bases between them. The germline V gene has CDR1 LNHDA and CDR2 SQIVND (reference sequence). CDR3 bases: TGTGCCAGTATAACAGGTAACTATGGCTACACCTTC. Encoded protein: CASITGNYGYTF.

This chain joins TRBV11-2 and TRBJ2-1, with no clear D. The V end lost 5 bases, the J end lost 8 bases, and 7 bases lay between the germline ends. This CDR3 is 11 amino acids long. Germline lookup yields CDR1 SGHAT and CDR2 FQNNGV. CDR3 bases: TGTGCCAGCAGCCTACAAGATGAGCAGTTCTTC. Translated, it gives CASSLQDEQFF.

This chain links TRBV5-6 with TRBJ2-1; 10 bases line up with TRBD2. The CDR3 contains 15 residues. Losses at the gene ends were 7 bases for V and 9 bases for J; bases not matched to a gene: 13. Looked up from germline, CDR1 is SGHDT and CDR2 is YYEEEE. The CDR3 DNA follows: TGTGCCAGCCAGGAGAGCGCTAGCGGGAGTTCTGAGCAGTTCTTC. Encoded protein: CASQESASGSSEQFF.

V usage is TRBV2 and J usage is TRBJ2-7; TRBD2 agrees at 7 bases. V was pared by 4 bases and J by 3 bases, with 6 bases of the junction left unmatched. Looked up from germline, CDR1 is SNHLY and CDR2 is FYNNEI. The CDR3 runs 14 residues. The CDR3 nucleotides read TGTGCCAGCAGTGTGGGGGGGAGGTACTACGAGCAGTACTTC. It specifies CASSVGGRYYEQYF.

The chain carries TRBV5-1 and TRBJ2-7, with D tentatively TRBD2 (6 bases). The V gene lost 7 bases and the J gene lost 0 bases, with 17 bases spanning the gap. CDR3 length: 15 residues. Germline CDR1 reads SGHRS; CDR2 reads YFSETQ. The CDR3 region is CASRVGGTSSYEQYF. In DNA, the CDR3 is TGCGCCAGCCGGGTGGGCGGGACGAGCTCCTACGAGCAGTACTTC.

The rearrangement links TRBV6-1 to TRBJ2-3; 13 positions agree with TRBD2. The ends lost 10 bases at V and 4 bases at J; junction bases unmatched: 5. The CDR3 sequence is 14 residues long. Germline V lookup: CDR1 MNHNS, CDR2 SASEGT. The DNA for the CDR3 is TGTGCCATGACGACTAGCGGGAGGTCAGATACGCAGTATTTT. Its translation: CAMTTSGRSDTQYF.

CDR3 nucleotide sequence: TGTGCCAGCAGCTTAGCGGCAGGCTACGAGCAGTACTTC. Its translation: CASSLAAGYEQYF. This chain joins TRBV11-3 and TRBJ2-7; no reliable D call. With 1 base removed from V and 3 bases from J, the gap between germline ends came to 7 bases. Germline CDR1 SGHNT, CDR2 YENEEA. There are 13 residues in the CDR3.

The sample holds one count of this clone. This chain links TRBV6-5 with TRBJ2-1, with 9 bases aligning to TRBD1. The junction had 12 bases not matched to a gene; V was cut back by 7 bases and J by 8 bases. Germline assignment: CDR1 MNHEY and CDR2 SVGAGI. The CDR3 is made up of 15 amino acids. The CDR3 bases are TGTGCCAGCATGGTTTCGGGACAGGGAGGCGATGAGCAGTTCTTC. Translated, it gives CASMVSGQGGDEQFF.

About this clone: A junction end diverges from the germline sequence, so it may reflect a read error. The V gene is TRBV30, the J gene TRBJ2-1; TRBD1 is a possible D gene (7 bases). The germline gives CDR1 GTSNPN, CDR2 SVGIG (reference sequence). This CDR3 spans 11 amino acids. CDR3 DNA: TGTGCCTGGAGTCAGGGGGGAGGCCTGCTCTTC. It codes for CAWSQGGGLLF.

This chain joins TRBV6-1 and TRBJ2-1; 11 bases align to TRBD2. This CDR3 is built from 15 residues. J was trimmed by 8 bases and V by 6 bases; bases with no gene match: 9. From germline, CDR1 is MNHNS and CDR2 SASEGT. CDR3 loop: CASRIAGGPMDEQFF. For the CDR3, the DNA is TGTGCCAGCAGAATAGCGGGAGGGCCGATGGATGAGCAGTTCTTC.

The chain recombines TRBV15 with TRBJ2-7; TRBD1 or TRBD2 may be the D gene (5 bases each). Germline-derived CDR1 and CDR2 are LNHNV and YYDKDF (reference sequence). CDR3 length: 13 amino acids. V shed 3 bases and J shed 6 bases, with 12 bases lying between them. The CDR3 bases are TGTGCCACCAGCAGTGCCTCGGGGCGCGAGCAGTACTTC. Protein: CATSSASGREQYF.

V is TRBV6-6 and J is TRBJ2-2, with a weak D call TRBD2 (5 bases). Germline-derived CDR1 and CDR2 are MNHNY and SVGAGI (reference sequence). V lost 8 bases to trimming and J lost 5 bases, with 9 bases between them. The CDR3 covers 12 residues. The CDR3 region has the DNA TGTGCCAGCGGGAGCGGAACCGGGGAGCTGTTTTTT. Amino acid sequence: CASGSGTGELFF.

The chain is built from TRBV29-1 and TRBJ1-1, with D perhaps matching TRBD1 (5 bases). Trimming pared 3 bases from V and 0 bases from J, leaving 17 bases between. Germline assignment: CDR1 SQVTM and CDR2 ANQGSEA. The CDR3 consists of 16 residues. CDR3 in amino acids: CSVDLRQGGLNTEAFF. The CDR3 region has the DNA TGCAGCGTTGATTTGAGGCAGGGAGGCCTGAACACTGAAGCTTTCTTT.

This sequence joins TRBV30 and TRBJ2-1; D remains ambiguous. Trimming took off 2 bases at V and 10 bases at J, with 9 bases between the two ends. This CDR3 has 11 amino acids. Germline-derived CDR1 and CDR2 are GTSNPN and SVGIG (reference sequence). DNA of the CDR3: TGTGCCTGGAGTACGGTATTCGAGCAGTTCTTC. Encoded protein: CAWSTVFEQFF.

The chain links TRBV2 to TRBJ1-3; TRBD1 aligns across 9 bases. The CDR3 extends over 12 amino acids. CDR1 is SNHLY, CDR2 FYNNEI, per germline. Trimming took 4 bases from V and 9 from J; bases not matched to a gene: 1. CDR3 amino acids: CASSGQGGTIYF. The CDR3 DNA is TGTGCCAGCAGTGGACAGGGGGGCACCATATATTTT.

The chain couples TRBV29-1 to TRBJ2-1, with 11 bases identical to TRBD2. CDR1 and CDR2 from the germline V gene are SQVTM and ANQGSEA. The CDR3 is made up of 15 amino acids. J lost 2 bases, V lost 4 bases, and 4 bases had no gene match. The CDR3 region has the DNA TGCAGCGTTGCTTTACTAGCGGGAGCCTACAATGAGCAGTTCTTC. This translates into CSVALLAGAYNEQFF.

Written as DNA, the CDR3 is TGTGCCACCAGCTCTCCGGACAGGGGTCTCCCTCAGCCCCAGCATTTT. Its protein is CATSSPDRGLPQPQHF. The rearrangement links TRBV15 to TRBJ1-5, with TRBD1 identical over 9 bases. Germline CDR1 is LNHNV and CDR2 is YYDKDF (reference sequence). This CDR3 spans 16 amino acids. V lost 5 bases to trimming and J lost 6 bases; unmatched junction nucleotides: 11.

This clone occurred once. V gene TRBV5-4 combines with J gene TRBJ2-7; D is perhaps TRBD1 (5 bases). The CDR3 has 14 amino acids. V gave up 4 bases and J gave up 2 bases, with 13 bases separating them. Germline CDR1 SGHNT, CDR2 YYREEE (reference sequence). For the CDR3, the DNA is TGTGCCAGCAGCCCCCAGGGTGGTACCTACGAGCAGTACTTC. Amino acids: CASSPQGGTYEQYF.

V is TRBV7-8 and J is TRBJ2-3; no clear D. Germline V gene data show CDR1 as SGHVS and CDR2 as FQNEAQ. The V and J ends lost 5 bases and 3 bases respectively, with 3 bases between them. The CDR3 covers 11 residues. CDR3 in DNA: TGTGCCAGCAGCCGTACAGATACGCAGTATTTT. It translates to CASSRTDTQYF.

The chain employs TRBV6-5 and TRBJ2-1; maybe TRBD2 (5 bases). Germline lookup yields CDR1 MNHEY and CDR2 SVGAGI. CDR3 length: 13 residues. The germline V and J ends were trimmed by 5 bases and 6 bases, with 11 bases remaining between them. This CDR3 reads CASSKDYGNEQFF. The CDR3 bases are TGTGCCAGCAGTAAAGACTACGGCAATGAGCAGTTCTTC.

The V gene is TRBV7-2, the J gene TRBJ2-1; the D gene is possibly TRBD2 (5 bases). Germline lookup yields CDR1 SGHTA and CDR2 FQGNSA. The V and J ends lost 5 bases and 0 bases respectively, with 23 bases between them. The CDR3 runs 19 residues. CDR3 nucleotide sequence: TGTGCCAGCAGCCCCAGCCACCCCCCATTAGCGACCTCCTACAATGAGCAGTTCTTC. Its protein is CASSPSHPPLATSYNEQFF.

This clone was detected only a few times. This chain links TRBV7-8 with TRBJ1-2, with TRBD1 matching 7 bases. The V gene's germline CDR1 is SGHVS and CDR2 FQNEAQ. There are 14 residues in the CDR3. Losses at the gene ends were 5 bases for V and 5 bases for J; bases not matched to a gene: 8. CDR3 protein: CASSPGQDHYGYTF. The CDR3 coding sequence is TGTGCCAGCAGCCCTGGACAGGACCATTATGGCTACACCTTC. Based on the CDR3 plus reference TRBV7-8 and TRBJ1-2, the full variable domain is GAGVSQSPRYKVAKRGQDVALRCDPISGHVSLFWYQQALGQGPEFLTYFQNEAQLDKSGLPSDRFFAERPEGSVSTLKIQRTQQEDSAVYLCASSPGQDHYGYTFGSGTRLTVV.

This chain joins TRBV4-1 and TRBJ2-3, with 8 nucleotides matching TRBD2. Germline V gene data show CDR1 as MGHRA and CDR2 as YSYEKL. This CDR3 has 15 residues. Unmatched junction bases numbered 3, after V lost 4 bases and J lost 0 bases. CDR3 bases: TGCGCCAGCAGCCTAACTAGCGGAAGCACAGATACGCAGTATTTT. Its translation is CASSLTSGSTDTQYF.